This passage covers 21 T cell receptor beta chains from one sample sequenced in a study of blood T cell repertoires in COVID-19. Libraries were prepared by immunoSEQ multiplex PCR; TCRdb keeps only in-frame clonotypes and omits some of them. The sample records some 290,000 clones, roughly 91% being singletons. The sample consisted of PBMCs or T cells enriched from blood (not recorded which). These receptors all come from a woman aged 25-40 years who had recovered from COVID-19.

V is TRBV24-1 and J is TRBJ2-5, with 8 bases identical to TRBD1. Germline V gene data show CDR1 as KGHDR and CDR2 as SFDVKD. There are 15 residues in the CDR3. The junction had 7 bases not matched to a gene; V was cut back by 4 bases and J by 4 bases. The CDR3 sequence is CATSEAGTGVETQYF. The DNA of the CDR3 is TGTGCCACCAGTGAGGCAGGGACAGGCGTAGAGACCCAGTACTTC.

The V gene is TRBV28, the J gene TRBJ2-5, with a tentative D call TRBD1 (5 bases). V gave up 2 bases and J gave up 5 bases, with 15 bases separating them. CDR1 MDHEN and CDR2 SYDVKM come from the germline V gene. The CDR3 runs to 15 residues. The CDR3 region has the DNA TGTGCCAGCAGTTTAGTCAGTCAGGGTTTTGAGACCCAGTACTTC. It yields the protein CASSLVSQGFETQYF.

J is TRBJ2-1 and V is TRBV30; 10 bases match TRBD2. From germline, CDR1 is GTSNPN and CDR2 SVGIG (reference sequence). Germline trimming cut 7 bases from V and 4 bases from J; bases unmatched to any gene: 4. The CDR3 is 13 residues long. The CDR3 region is CAYSGGNYNEQFF. The CDR3 DNA sequence: TGTGCCTATAGCGGGGGGAATTACAATGAGCAGTTCTTC.

This sequence joins TRBV27 and TRBJ2-1; 7 nucleotides align to TRBD2. CDR1 is MNHEY, CDR2 SMNVEV, per germline (reference sequence). J was trimmed by 0 bases and V by 7 bases; bases with no gene match: 9. There are 16 residues in the CDR3. The CDR3 is CASKASGPSSYNEQFF. The CDR3 DNA sequence: TGTGCCAGCAAAGCTAGCGGCCCAAGCTCCTACAATGAGCAGTTCTTC.

The chain joins TRBV7-9 to TRBJ2-5; 7 bases line up with TRBD1. Per the germline V gene, CDR1 is SEHNR and CDR2 is FQNEAQ (reference sequence). CDR3 length equals 19 residues. Losses at the gene ends were 5 bases for V and 2 bases for J; bases not matched to a gene: 20. Written as DNA, the CDR3 is TGTGCCAGCAGCCCCCAATCAGGGGGTACACCTCACACTCAAGAGACCCAGTACTTC. This gives the protein CASSPQSGGTPHTQETQYF.

V gene TRBV20-1 combines with J gene TRBJ2-7; TRBD2 matches at 9 bases. Germline V gene sequence: CDR1 DFQATT, CDR2 SNEGSKA (reference sequence). The CDR3 consists of 13 residues. V trimming: 3 bases; J trimming: 5 bases; junction bases outside the gene matches: 5. This chain's CDR3 is CSASSSGINEQYF. The CDR3 nucleotides read TGCAGTGCTAGTTCTAGCGGGATAAACGAGCAGTACTTC.

This clone was recorded a few times. The sample holds other DNA sequences that translate to the same CDR3. This chain joins TRBV11-2 and TRBJ1-1, with D tentatively TRBD1 (5 bases). V lost 3 bases to trimming and J lost 4 bases, with 9 bases between them. Germline V gives CDR1 SGHAT, CDR2 FQNNGV. CDR3 length: 13 residues. The CDR3 sequence: CASSFGQGTEAFF. DNA of the CDR3: TGTGCCAGCAGCTTTGGTCAGGGCACTGAAGCTTTCTTT. Complete variable domain (other parts from reference TRBV11-2 and TRBJ1-1): EAGVAQSPRYKIIEKRQSVAFWCNPISGHATLYWYQQILGQGPKLLIQFQNNGVVDDSQLPKDRFSAERLKGVDSTLKIQPAKLEDSAVYLCASSFGQGTEAFFGQGTRLTVV.

The V and J genes are TRBV10-3 and TRBJ2-2, with 8 bases that match TRBD1. The CDR3 loop spans 14 amino acids. Per germline, CDR1 ENHRY and CDR2 SYGVKD. V was clipped by 10 bases and J by 7 bases; unmatched bases: 11. For the CDR3, the DNA is TGTGCCACCGAGGGCAGGGGGCAGGTCGGGGAGCTGTTTTTT. This encodes CATEGRGQVGELFF.

The chain has TRBV27 and TRBJ1-2; a possible D gene is TRBD1 (6 bases). V was trimmed by 5 bases and J by 4 bases, leaving 17 bases between them. The germline gives CDR1 MNHEY, CDR2 SMNVEV (reference sequence). The CDR3 length is 15 residues. The CDR3 here is CASSDDYREPYGYTF. The CDR3 DNA follows: TGTGCCAGCAGTGATGATTACAGGGAACCCTATGGCTACACCTTC.

CDR3 region: CASSMSLYGYTF. The CDR3 DNA reads as TGTGCCAGTAGTATGTCTCTCTATGGCTACACCTTC. V usage is TRBV19 and J usage is TRBJ1-2; D not certain. V dropped 3 bases and J dropped 4 bases, with 6 bases sitting between them. The CDR3 loop spans 12 amino acids. The germline V gene has CDR1 LNHDA and CDR2 SQIVND (reference sequence).

On this clone itself: Other DNA sequences in this sample translate to the same CDR3. The gene calls are TRBV9 and TRBJ2-1; TRBD2 agrees at 12 bases. The CDR3 has 15 amino acids. V lost 5 bases and J lost 4; bases outside the gene matches: 4. Germline V gives CDR1 SGDLS, CDR2 YYNGEE. In DNA, the CDR3 is TGTGCCAGCAGTGAAGGACTAGCGGGGTACAATGAGCAGTTCTTC. This translates into CASSEGLAGYNEQFF.

V usage is TRBV18 and J usage is TRBJ1-5, with TRBD1 matching over 9 bases. J lost 7 bases, V lost 1 base, and 8 bases had no gene match. The CDR3 is 16 amino acids. Per germline, CDR1 KGHSH and CDR2 LQKENI. The DNA of the CDR3 is TGTGCCAGCTCACCACTAGGACAGGGGACAGGGCAGCCCCAGCATTTT. Translating gives CASSPLGQGTGQPQHF.

This chain joins TRBV2 and TRBJ1-2; tentative D call: TRBD1 (6 bases). Germline V gives CDR1 SNHLY, CDR2 FYNNEI. The CDR3 has 12 amino acids. Trimming left V 6 bases short and J 8 bases short, with 13 bases between. The CDR3 protein is CASRAYRDGYTF. CDR3 bases: TGTGCCAGCAGGGCCTACAGGGACGGCTACACCTTC.

The rearrangement links TRBV7-6 to TRBJ2-6; D uncertain. V was trimmed by 2 bases and J by 0 bases, leaving 14 bases between them. The CDR3 runs 18 residues. CDR1 SGHVS and CDR2 FNYEAQ come from the germline V gene. The CDR3 sequence: CASSLSLQDFSGANVLTF. For the CDR3, the DNA is TGTGCCAGCAGCTTAAGTCTACAAGACTTCTCTGGGGCCAACGTCCTGACTTTC.

The chain carries TRBV5-6 and TRBJ1-5; TRBD1 matches 9 bases. V lost 1 base and J lost 5; bases outside the gene matches: 16. The CDR3 totals 19 residues. Germline assignment: CDR1 SGHDT and CDR2 YYEEEE. In nucleotides, the CDR3 is TGTGCCAGCAGCTTGTTTGTCACAGGGGGCTATGTAGGGGATCAGCCCCAGCATTTT. Encoded protein: CASSLFVTGGYVGDQPQHF. The full variable domain, completed using reference TRBV5-6 and TRBJ1-5, is DAGVTQSPTHLIKTRGQQVTLRCSPKSGHDTVSWYQQALGQGPQFIFQYYEEEERQRGNFPDRFSGHQFPNYSSELNVNALLLGDSALYLCASSLFVTGGYVGDQPQHFGDGTRLSIL.

This clone was seen just once. This chain links TRBV3-1 (or the pseudogene TRBV3-2) with TRBJ2-3; no clear D gene. The CDR3 is 12 residues long. Germline V gene data show CDR1 as LGHDT and CDR2 as YNNKEL (reference sequence). V lost 0 bases, J lost 5 bases, and 3 bases lay in between. This CDR3 reads CASSQDGDTQYF. As DNA, the CDR3 is TGTGCCAGCAGCCAAGACGGAGATACGCAGTATTTT.

The genes are TRBV20-1 and TRBJ1-5, with a weak D call TRBD1 (6 bases). Trimming left V 3 bases short and J 6 bases short, with 15 bases between. CDR3 size: 14 residues. Germline lookup yields CDR1 DFQATT and CDR2 SNEGSKA (reference sequence). In DNA, the CDR3 is TGCAGTGCTAGTGGGGGCGGATTCGGTCAGCCCCAGCATTTT. Its protein is CSASGGGFGQPQHF.

The CDR3 here is CASSGGLGQPQHF. The CDR3 nucleotides read TGTGCCAGTAGTGGGGGGTTGGGGCAGCCCCAGCATTTT. This rearrangement joins TRBV19 to TRBJ1-5; D is perhaps TRBD1 (5 bases). The CDR3 covers 13 residues. The V end was cut by 5 bases, the J end by 7 bases, with 12 bases between. Per germline, CDR1 LNHDA and CDR2 SQIVND (reference sequence).

The chain carries TRBV27 and TRBJ1-5, with a weak D call TRBD1 (5 bases). The CDR3 loop spans 15 amino acids. Germline V CDR1 and CDR2: MNHEY, SMNVEV (reference sequence). Trimming stripped 5 bases from V and 3 bases from J, with 14 bases between. The CDR3 nucleotides are TGTGCCAGCAGTGCGGGGGGATTTCCCAATCAGCCCCAGCATTTT. Protein: CASSAGGFPNQPQHF.

This chain connects TRBV12-3 or TRBV12-4 to TRBJ2-5, with 7 bases identical to TRBD2. The CDR3 is 13 residues long. V trimming: 8 bases; J trimming: 1 base; junction bases outside the gene matches: 4. The CDR3 reads CASREEVQETQYF. CDR3 coding DNA: TGTGCCAGCCGGGAGGAAGTCCAAGAGACCCAGTACTTC.

This chain links TRBV3-1 (or the pseudogene TRBV3-2) with TRBJ1-2; possible D gene TRBD1, 6 bases. CDR3 size: 14 residues. The V gene's germline CDR1 is LGHDT and CDR2 YNNKEL (reference sequence). Trimming removed 4 bases from V and 0 bases from J, with 9 bases in between. The CDR3 DNA reads as TGTGCCAGCAGCCGGGACATTGCTAACTATGGCTACACCTTC. Protein: CASSRDIANYGYTF.